This T cell receptor beta chain was recovered during a study of blood T cell repertoires in COVID-19. This clone is termed medium-sized. Clinical histories supplied by participants themselves formed the basis of cohort assignment. The protocol was immunoSEQ multiplex PCR, while the TCRdb copy is restricted to in-frame clones and leaves out a portion. The sample records about 190,000 clones, around three quarters being singletons. Trimming removed 1 base from V and 4 bases from J, with 4 bases in between. CDR3 length: 12 residues. Germline CDR1 reads SGHVS; CDR2 reads FQNEAQ. The specimen sequenced was PBMCs or T cells enriched from blood (not recorded which). This rearrangement joins TRBV7-8 to TRBJ1-1, with D uncertain. This sequence originates from a woman between 50 and 59 years old with acute COVID-19. In nucleotides, the CDR3 is TGTGCCAGCAGCTTAGATCTCACTGAAGCTTTCTTT. This encodes CASSLDLTEAFF.